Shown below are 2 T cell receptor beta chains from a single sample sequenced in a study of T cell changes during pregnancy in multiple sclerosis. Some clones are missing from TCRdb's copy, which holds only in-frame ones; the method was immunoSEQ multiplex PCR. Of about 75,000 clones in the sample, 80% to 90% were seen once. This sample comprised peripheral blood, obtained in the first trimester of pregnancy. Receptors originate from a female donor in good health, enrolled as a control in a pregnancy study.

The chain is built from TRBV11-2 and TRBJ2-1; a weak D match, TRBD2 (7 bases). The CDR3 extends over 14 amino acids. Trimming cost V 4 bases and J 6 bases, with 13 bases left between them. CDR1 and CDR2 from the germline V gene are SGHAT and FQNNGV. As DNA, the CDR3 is TGTGCCAGCAGCTGGAGGCGGGGGCGCAATGAGCAGTTCTTC. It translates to CASSWRRGRNEQFF.

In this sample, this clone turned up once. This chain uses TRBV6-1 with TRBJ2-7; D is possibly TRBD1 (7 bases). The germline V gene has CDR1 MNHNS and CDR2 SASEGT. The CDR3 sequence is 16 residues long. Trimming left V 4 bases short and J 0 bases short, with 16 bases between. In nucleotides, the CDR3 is TGTGCCAGCAGTGTATCGGCAGGGGGAGGCTCCTACGAGCAGTACTTC. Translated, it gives CASSVSAGGGSYEQYF.